These 13 T cell receptor beta chains share one sample of origin, sequenced in a study of shared clonotypes between healthy human individuals. The assay was immunoSEQ multiplex PCR, and TCRdb's table has in-frame clones only and misses some. The data contain about 2.4 million clones, 93% of them seen just once; the ten biggest clones take up 0.36%. The source material was naive CD4+ T cells from PBMCs. Subset noted: CD45RA+ positively selected. Every receptor here comes from a man aged 18 to 30 in good health. Some clones in this sample may be carry-over from other donors' samples.

The chain joins TRBV5-1 to TRBJ1-1; no reliable D call. The CDR3 is 13 residues long. Germline assignment: CDR1 SGHRS and CDR2 YFSETQ. Trimming took 4 bases from V and 1 from J, leaving 8 bases between them. CDR3 amino acids: CASSPVANTEAFF. The CDR3 nucleotides are TGCGCCAGCAGCCCCGTGGCGAACACTGAAGCTTTCTTT.

V is TRBV18 and J is TRBJ2-5; 12 bases map to TRBD2. The CDR3 length is 16 residues. V shed 3 bases, J shed 4 bases, and the junction held 6 bases outside the gene matches. Germline V CDR1 and CDR2: KGHSH, LQKENI. CDR3 protein: CASSPTSGSDGETQYF. The CDR3 DNA sequence: TGTGCCAGCTCACCGACTAGCGGGAGTGACGGAGAGACCCAGTACTTC.

This chain uses TRBV6-1 with TRBJ2-2, with a possible D match to TRBD1 (6 bases). CDR3 length: 13 amino acids. CDR1 and CDR2 from the germline V gene are MNHNS and SASEGT. V lost 6 bases, J lost 3 bases, and 8 bases lay in between. CDR3 protein: CASRTGDTGELFF. As DNA, the CDR3 is TGTGCCAGCAGGACAGGTGACACCGGGGAGCTGTTTTTT.

This rearrangement joins TRBV5-1 to TRBJ2-5, with D perhaps matching TRBD2 (5 bases). V lost 0 bases and J lost 1, with 10 bases in between. The CDR3 consists of 15 residues. Germline CDR1 SGHRS, CDR2 YFSETQ. The CDR3 coding sequence is TGCGCCAGCAGCTTGGGATCCGGGATCCAAGAGACCCAGTACTTC. Amino acids: CASSLGSGIQETQYF. The full variable domain, completed using reference TRBV5-1 and TRBJ2-5, is KAGVTQTPRYLIKTRGQQVTLSCSPISGHRSVSWYQQTPGQGLQFLFEYFSETQRNKGNFPGRFSGRQFSNSRSEMNVSTLELGDSALYLCASSLGSGIQETQYFGPGTRLLVL.

This rearrangement joins TRBV5-1 to TRBJ2-7; a possible D gene is TRBD1 (6 bases). Germline lookup yields CDR1 SGHRS and CDR2 YFSETQ. Trimming took off 2 bases at V and 0 bases at J, with 21 bases between the two ends. The CDR3 loop spans 18 amino acids. For the CDR3, the DNA is TGCGCCAGCAGCTTCAGAGGGGGAACGGCCAAGAGCTCCTACGAGCAGTACTTC. It codes for CASSFRGGTAKSSYEQYF.

Concerning this clone: Other DNA sequences in this sample translate to the same CDR3. This chain joins TRBV11-3 and TRBJ1-3; D may be TRBD1 (5 bases). The V end was cut by 3 bases, the J end by 4 bases, with 10 bases between. Germline V gene sequence: CDR1 SGHNT, CDR2 YENEEA. The CDR3 consists of 14 residues. In nucleotides, the CDR3 is TGTGCCAGCAGCTTGGGAGGGGCCGGAAACACCATATATTTT. Translating gives CASSLGGAGNTIYF.

This clone has a single count. This rearrangement joins TRBV25-1 to TRBJ2-2; the D call may be TRBD1 or TRBD2 (5 bases each). In germline, CDR1 is MGHDK, CDR2 SYGVNS. The V end was cut by 1 base, the J end by 2 bases, with 11 bases between. There are 16 residues in the CDR3. The CDR3 spells CASSELGTANTGELFF. The CDR3 region has the DNA TGTGCCAGCAGTGAATTGGGGACGGCAAACACCGGGGAGCTGTTTTTT. The variable domain in full, with the rest retrieved from reference TRBV25-1 and TRBJ2-2, is EADIYQTPRYLVIGTGKKITLECSQTMGHDKMYWYQQDPGMELHLIHYSYGVNSTEKGDLSSESTVSRIRTEHFPLTLESARPSHTSQYLCASSELGTANTGELFFGEGSRLTVL.

The V call is TRBV5-6, the J call TRBJ2-5, with 10 bases fitting TRBD2. V shed 4 bases, J shed 4 bases, and the junction held 7 bases outside the gene matches. This CDR3 spans 15 amino acids. CDR1 is SGHDT and CDR2 is YYEEEE in the germline V gene. CDR3 DNA sequence: TGTGCCAGCAGCCTGGAGCGACTAGCGGGAGAGACCCAGTACTTC. Residues: CASSLERLAGETQYF.

The V and J genes are TRBV15 and TRBJ1-5; 7 positions agree with TRBD1. CDR1 is LNHNV and CDR2 is YYDKDF in the germline V gene (reference sequence). The junction had 7 bases not matched to a gene; V was cut back by 8 bases and J by 6 bases. This CDR3 has 13 amino acids. The CDR3 region is CATGDSPSQPQHF. CDR3 coding DNA: TGTGCCACCGGGGACAGCCCCTCTCAGCCCCAGCATTTT.

This clone has a handful of counts. The chain has TRBV5-1 and TRBJ2-7; 10 nucleotides agree with TRBD2. The CDR3 is 14 residues long. Germline V gives CDR1 SGHRS, CDR2 YFSETQ. Trimming cost V 0 bases and J 4 bases; bases outside gene matches: 1. CDR3 residues: CASSLASGRYEQYF. CDR3 DNA sequence: TGCGCCAGCAGCTTGGCTAGCGGGAGATACGAGCAGTACTTC. Full variable domain (outside the CDR3, taken from reference TRBV5-1 and TRBJ2-7): KAGVTQTPRYLIKTRGQQVTLSCSPISGHRSVSWYQQTPGQGLQFLFEYFSETQRNKGNFPGRFSGRQFSNSRSEMNVSTLELGDSALYLCASSLASGRYEQYFGPGTRLTVT.

This chain links TRBV5-6 with TRBJ2-7; D is unclear. This CDR3 is 14 amino acids long. CDR1 and CDR2 (germline): SGHDT, YYEEEE. V lost 2 bases and J 0 bases, leaving 9 bases between the germline ends. The DNA for the CDR3 is TGTGCCAGCAGCTTCCCGAAGAGCTCCTACGAGCAGTACTTC. Protein: CASSFPKSSYEQYF.

The chain joins TRBV5-8 to TRBJ2-1, with D possibly matching TRBD1 (6 bases). The V end lost 7 bases, the J end lost 5 bases, and 22 bases lay between the germline ends. This CDR3 has 16 amino acids. Germline loops: CDR1 SGHTS, CDR2 YDEGEE. CDR3 DNA: TGTGCCAGCTCTCTCAGACGGCAGGGGAGACACAATGAGCAGTTCTTC. It is translated as CASSLRRQGRHNEQFF.

The chain links TRBV30 to TRBJ1-6; D possibly corresponds to TRBD1 (6 bases). V was cut by 3 bases and J by 6 bases, with 12 bases left in between. The CDR3 consists of 14 residues. CDR1 GTSNPN and CDR2 SVGIG come from the germline V gene (reference sequence). CDR3 coding DNA: TGTGCCTGGAGAGAACAGGGACGTAATTCACCCCTCCACTTT. This gives the protein CAWREQGRNSPLHF.